The clone carrying this T cell receptor beta chain was observed at least ten times. Its ends do not fully match the called genes, so a read error is possible. This sample is drawn from a study of Graves' ophthalmopathy and Graves' hyperthyroidism. The length of the CDR3 is 14 residues. A diagnosis was made from clinical symptoms together with serum thyroxine, TRAb, thyroid ultrasound and orbital computed tomography. PBMCs were obtained from approximately 10 ml of fresh peripheral blood. As the template, RNA transcripts were used to amplify TCR beta CDR3 regions. The library came from an HTBI-primed first-round RT-PCR and a second-round multiplex PCR. Via MiXCR, TCRdb re-called the multiplex PCR reads, giving one row per CDR3 protein. This table holds some 380,000 distinct CDR3 sequences, 15% to 19% found once.

The sequence came from a woman younger than 30 with stable Graves' hyperthyroidism. V and J are TRBV12-3 or TRBV12-4 and TRBJ2-4; 7 bases map to TRBD1. Specimen: peripheral blood. The CDR3 sequence: CASRLGDSRNIKYF. Written as DNA, the CDR3 is TGTGCCAGCAGGTTGGGGGACAGCAGAAACATTAAGTACTTC.